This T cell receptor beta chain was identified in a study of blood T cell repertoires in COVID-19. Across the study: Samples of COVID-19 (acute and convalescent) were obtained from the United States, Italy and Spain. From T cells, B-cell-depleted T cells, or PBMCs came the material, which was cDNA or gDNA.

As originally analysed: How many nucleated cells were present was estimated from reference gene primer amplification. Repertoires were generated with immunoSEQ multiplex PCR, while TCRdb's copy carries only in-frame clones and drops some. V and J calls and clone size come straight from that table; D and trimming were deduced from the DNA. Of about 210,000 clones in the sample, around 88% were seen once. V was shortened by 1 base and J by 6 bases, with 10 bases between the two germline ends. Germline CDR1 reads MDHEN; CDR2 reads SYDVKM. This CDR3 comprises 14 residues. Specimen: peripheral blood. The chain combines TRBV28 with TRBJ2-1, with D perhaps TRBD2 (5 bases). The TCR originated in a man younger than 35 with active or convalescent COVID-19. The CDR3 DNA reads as TGTGCCAGCAGTTTATTGAGGGCGGGCAATGAGCAGTTCTTC. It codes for CASSLLRAGNEQFF.